This is a list of T cell receptor beta chains from one sample in a study of OX40 agonist ivuxolimab in advanced cancers. Using immunoSEQ multiplex PCR, the repertoire was profiled, and TCRdb retains in-frame clones only, with some absent. This sample has approximately 77,000 clones; 90% to 95% occur once, and the top ten carry 4.8%. The source material was CD4+ or CD8+ T cells sorted from blood, sampled in a trial of the OX40 agonist ivuxolimab. Source of these receptors: an adult with an advanced solid tumor such as melanoma, head and neck, liver or kidney cancer. The CDR3 runs from the conserved cysteine through the conserved F or W. D genes are given only for firm matches. A clone size is listed for some rows: how often the clone was seen (once, few, many), or a class if it is expanded.

cdr3_aa cdr3_nt j_call cdr3_length d_call v_call clone_size
CASSLLAGGGDTQYF TGCGCCAGCAGCTTATTAGCGGGAGGGGGAGATACGCAGTATTTT TRBJ2-3 15 TRBD2 TRBV5-1 -
CASSPGGSGTDTQYF TGTGCCAGCAGCCCCGGGGGTAGCGGCACAGATACGCAGTATTTT TRBJ2-3 15 - TRBV7-3 -
CASSPEQGRYQPQHF TGTGCCAGCTCACCAGAGCAGGGCAGGTATCAGCCCCAGCATTTT TRBJ1-5 15 - TRBV18 -
CASSRGTGNTGELFF TGTGCCAGCAGCCGAGGGACCGGGAACACCGGGGAGCTGTTTTTT TRBJ2-2 15 - TRBV7-9 -
CASSFGPISYEQYF TGTGCCAGCAGCTTCGGGCCGATATCCTACGAGCAGTACTTC TRBJ2-7 14 - TRBV5-6 -
CASSIRLAPYNEQFF TGTGCCAGTAGTATTAGACTAGCGCCCTACAATGAGCAGTTCTTC TRBJ2-1 15 TRBD2 TRBV19 once
CASSNGFSGNTIYF TGTGCCAGCAGTAACGGTTTCTCTGGAAACACCATATATTTT TRBJ1-3 14 - TRBV6-5 -
CASSSRTQVSGYTF TGTGCCAGCAGCTCCAGGACGCAGGTCTCTGGCTACACCTTC TRBJ1-2 14 - TRBV7-9 -
CASSRATNTGELFF TGTGCCAGCAGCCGAGCTACGAACACCGGGGAGCTGTTTTTT TRBJ2-2 14 - TRBV7-3 -
CASSQVSSAGGADTQYF TGCGCCAGCAGCCAAGTGAGTTCAGCGGGAGGGGCAGATACGCAGTATTTT TRBJ2-3 17 TRBD2 TRBV4-3 -
CASSLKGGHNPSTDTQYF TGTGCCAGCAGCTTAAAAGGCGGGCACAATCCTAGCACAGATACGCAGTATTTT TRBJ2-3 18 - TRBV7-3 -
CASSPWDVDDEAFF TGTGCCAGCTCACCATGGGACGTCGACGATGAAGCTTTCTTT TRBJ1-1 14 - TRBV18 -
CASSPSQGFQETQYF TGTGCCAGCTCACCTTCACAGGGGTTCCAAGAGACCCAGTACTTC TRBJ2-5 15 TRBD1 TRBV18 once